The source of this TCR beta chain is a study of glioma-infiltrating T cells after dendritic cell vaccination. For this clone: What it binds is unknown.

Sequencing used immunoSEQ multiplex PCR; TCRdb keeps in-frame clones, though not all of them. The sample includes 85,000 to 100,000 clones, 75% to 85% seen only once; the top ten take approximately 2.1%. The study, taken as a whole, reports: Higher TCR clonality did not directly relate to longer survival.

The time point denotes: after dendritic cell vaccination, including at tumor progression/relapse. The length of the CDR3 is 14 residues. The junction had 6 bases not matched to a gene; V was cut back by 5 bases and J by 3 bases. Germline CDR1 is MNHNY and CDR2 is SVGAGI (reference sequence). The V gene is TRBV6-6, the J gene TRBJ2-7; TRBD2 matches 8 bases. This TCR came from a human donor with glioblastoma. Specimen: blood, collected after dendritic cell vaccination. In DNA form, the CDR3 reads TGTGCCAGCAGTCGTAGCGGGGAAAACTACGAGCAGTACTTC. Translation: CASSRSGENYEQYF.